The next 2 T cell receptor beta chains were all read from a single sample in a study of blood T cells in healthy people across ages. It was with a sample-barcoded 5' primer and a J-beta primer mix that a second PCR of roughly 7 to 12 cycles was run. TCRdb reanalysed the 5' RACE reads using MiXCR and keeps one entry per CDR3 protein. This sample has about 770,000 distinct CDR3 sequences; under 55% occur once, and the top ten carry about a fifth. Sequences were obtained from blood. The receptors derive from a man in his sixties in good health.

The chain couples TRBV5-4 to TRBJ2-5; unclear D gene. V was shortened by 1 base and J by 5 bases, with 12 bases between the two germline ends. The length of the CDR3 is 14 residues. The germline gives CDR1 SGHNT, CDR2 YYREEE (reference sequence). CDR3 region: CASSLTDKGETQYF. The CDR3, as DNA: TGTGCCAGCAGCTTGACCGACAAAGGGGAGACCCAGTACTTC.

The V call is TRBV20-1, the J call TRBJ1-2; D ambiguous. The V and J ends lost 7 bases and 2 bases respectively, with 17 bases between them. This CDR3 region has 14 residues. Germline V gene lookup returns CDR1 DFQATT and CDR2 SNEGSKA (reference sequence). CDR3 nucleotides: TGCAGTGGCCCCCCTACGGGGAAAAACTATGGCTACACCTTC. Encoded protein: CSGPPTGKNYGYTF.